A selection of T cell receptor beta chains follows, all from one sample in a study of T cells expressing NK-cell markers. TCRdb re-called the 5' RACE reads and shows each CDR3 protein once, DNA omitted. There are about 370,000 distinct CDR3 sequences in the sample, with over 8.5% held by the top ten. The sequencing input was blood T cells: a sorted CD56 or NKG2C T cell subset, CD4+ or CD8+ T cells, or bulk PBMC T cells (not recorded which). The origin of the receptors is a woman aged 50 to 60 in good health. Both conserved end residues are part of each CDR3.

v_call,j_call,cdr3_aa
TRBV20-1,TRBJ2-1,CSAPTSGSTVEQFF
TRBV5-4,TRBJ2-1,CASSPGSGGRRDNEQFF
TRBV11-1,TRBJ2-2,CASSLTGSTTGELFF
TRBV12-3/TRBV12-4,TRBJ2-7,CASSFGPSNFEQYF
TRBV10-3,TRBJ2-7,CAISGVGRAYEQYF
TRBV10-2,TRBJ2-2,CASRTGTGANTGELFF
TRBV18,TRBJ2-1,CASSPGTISGGDEQFF
TRBV5-5,TRBJ2-3,CASSPGTGVGDTQYF
TRBV7-9,TRBJ2-3,CASSSEGSTQYF
TRBV20-1,TRBJ2-1,CSARWYPDNEQFF
TRBV3-1,TRBJ2-2,CASSKVEGLPNTGELFF
TRBV30,TRBJ1-5,CAWRTAATQPQHF
TRBV25-1,TRBJ1-4,CASCSGANEKLFF
TRBV9,TRBJ2-2,CASSSYSGINTGELFF